This T cell receptor (beta chain) was observed in a study of technical replicates of blood from a handful of donors. Sequencing used immunoSEQ multiplex PCR; TCRdb keeps in-frame clones, though not all of them. The repertoire has approximately 60,000 clones, roughly 86% of them found once; the top ten carry 4.5% to 6%. The sequenced material came from PBMCs. This clonotype originated in a human donor in good health. Some clones in this sample may be carry-over from other donors' samples.

CDR3 in amino acids: CASTYGGTQVSPEQYF. The CDR3 nucleotides are TGTGCCAGCACCTACGGGGGGACCCAGGTCTCGCCCGAGCAGTACTTC. This chain uses TRBV21-1 with TRBJ2-7; TRBD2, the table's D call, lacks a check against the DNA. TRBV21-1 is a pseudogene. This CDR3 contains 16 residues.